This paragraph covers one TCR beta chain sequence. The V and J ends lost 6 bases and 7 bases respectively, with 16 bases between them. The germline V gene has CDR1 SNHLY and CDR2 FYNNEI. The length of the CDR3 is 15 residues. Study processing details: Reference gene primer amplification yielded estimated nucleated cell counts. The protocol was immunoSEQ multiplex PCR, while the TCRdb copy is restricted to in-frame clones and leaves out a portion. D and trimming were read from the DNA, whereas the V and J calls and clone size are those reported in that table. The sample contains about 340,000 clones, more than 70% of which appear only once. The data derive from a study of blood T cell repertoires in COVID-19. Study-wide background: COVID-19 samples collected from the United States, Italy and Spain covered acute and convalescent phases. From T cells, B-cell-depleted T cells, or PBMCs came the material, which was cDNA or gDNA.

Sample: peripheral blood. This receptor was identified in a man younger than 40 with active or convalescent COVID-19. The chain recombines TRBV2 with TRBJ1-6; TRBD1 is a possible D gene (6 bases). The CDR3: CASSVRVGTNSPLHF. The CDR3 DNA sequence: TGTGCCAGCAGCGTCAGGGTGGGGACAAATTCACCCCTCCACTTT.